This T cell receptor beta chain was profiled in a study of T cells in Graves' hyperthyroidism and ophthalmopathy. What was amplified from RNA transcripts were TCR beta CDR3 regions. Using the HTBI primer set, a first-round RT-PCR was run on the TCR CDR3. TCRdb re-called the multiplex PCR reads through MiXCR, storing one row per CDR3 protein. In the table there are around 600,000 distinct CDR3 sequences, roughly 15% of which are singletons. Diagnostic assessment was based on clinical symptoms, serum thyroxine and TRAb, thyroid ultrasound and orbital computed tomography. The V gene end was trimmed by 5 bases and the J gene end by 6 bases; junction bases not matched to a gene: 9. Germline loops: CDR1 SGHAT, CDR2 FQDESV (reference sequence). This CDR3 has 16 residues.

V is TRBV11-1 and J is TRBJ2-2, with 10 bases aligning to TRBD1. This sequence originates from a woman aged 40 to 55 with Graves' ophthalmopathy. Sequencing was carried out using blood. CDR3 bases: TGTGCCAGCAGCCCCCCGGGGACAGGGGATCCCGGGGAGCTGTTTTTT. Translation: CASSPPGTGDPGELFF.